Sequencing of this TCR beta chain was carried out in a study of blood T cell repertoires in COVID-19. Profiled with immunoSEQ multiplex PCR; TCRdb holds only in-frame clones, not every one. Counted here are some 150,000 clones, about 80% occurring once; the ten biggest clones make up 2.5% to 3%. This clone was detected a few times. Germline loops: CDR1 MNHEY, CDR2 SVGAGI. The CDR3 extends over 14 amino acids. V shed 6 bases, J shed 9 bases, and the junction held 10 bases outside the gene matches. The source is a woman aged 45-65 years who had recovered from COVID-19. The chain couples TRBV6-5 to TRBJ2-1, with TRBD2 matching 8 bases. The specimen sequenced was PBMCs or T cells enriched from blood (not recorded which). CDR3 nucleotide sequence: TGTGCCAGCAGACTCGGGGAGCGGGAGAGTGAGCAGTTCTTC. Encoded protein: CASRLGERESEQFF.